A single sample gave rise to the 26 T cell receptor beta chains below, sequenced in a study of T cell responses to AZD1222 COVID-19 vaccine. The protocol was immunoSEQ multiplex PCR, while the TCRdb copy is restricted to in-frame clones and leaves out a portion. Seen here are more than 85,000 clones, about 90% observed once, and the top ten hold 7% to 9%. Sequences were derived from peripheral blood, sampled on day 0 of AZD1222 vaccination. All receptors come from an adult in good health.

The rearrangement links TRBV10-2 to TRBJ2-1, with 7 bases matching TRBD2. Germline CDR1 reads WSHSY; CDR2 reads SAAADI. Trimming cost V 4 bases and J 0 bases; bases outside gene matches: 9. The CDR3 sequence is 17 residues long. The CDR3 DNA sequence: TGCGCCAGCAGTGTTGCGGGACTAACCAGCTCCTACAATGAGCAGTTCTTC. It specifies CASSVAGLTSSYNEQFF.

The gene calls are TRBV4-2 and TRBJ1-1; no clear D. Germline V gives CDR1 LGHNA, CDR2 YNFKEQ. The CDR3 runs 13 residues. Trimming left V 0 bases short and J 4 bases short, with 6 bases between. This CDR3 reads CASSQDQSTEAFF. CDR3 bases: TGTGCCAGCAGCCAAGATCAGAGCACTGAAGCTTTCTTT.

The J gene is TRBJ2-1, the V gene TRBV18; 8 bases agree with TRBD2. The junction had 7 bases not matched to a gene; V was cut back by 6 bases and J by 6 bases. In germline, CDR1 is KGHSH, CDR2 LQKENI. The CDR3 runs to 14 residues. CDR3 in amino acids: CASSGTRSTNEQFF. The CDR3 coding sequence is TGTGCCAGCTCTGGGACTAGATCGACCAATGAGCAGTTCTTC.

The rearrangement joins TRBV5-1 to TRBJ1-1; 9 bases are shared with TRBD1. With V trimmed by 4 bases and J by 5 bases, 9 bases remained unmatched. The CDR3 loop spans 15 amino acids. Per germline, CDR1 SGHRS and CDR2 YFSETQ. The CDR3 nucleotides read TGCGCCAGCAGCCCGGCACAGGGGGCGCGAACTGAAGCTTTCTTT. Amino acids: CASSPAQGARTEAFF.

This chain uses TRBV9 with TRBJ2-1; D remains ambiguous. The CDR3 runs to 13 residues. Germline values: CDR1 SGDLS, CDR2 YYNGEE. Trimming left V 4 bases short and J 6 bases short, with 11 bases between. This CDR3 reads CASSPSGRNEQFF. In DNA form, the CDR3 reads TGTGCCAGCAGCCCCTCCGGACGCAATGAGCAGTTCTTC. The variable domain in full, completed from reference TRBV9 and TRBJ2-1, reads DSGVTQTPKHLITATGQRVTLRCSPRSGDLSVYWYQQSLDQGLQFLIQYYNGEERAKGNILERFSAQQFPDLHSELNLSSLELGDSALYFCASSPSGRNEQFFGPGTRLTVL.

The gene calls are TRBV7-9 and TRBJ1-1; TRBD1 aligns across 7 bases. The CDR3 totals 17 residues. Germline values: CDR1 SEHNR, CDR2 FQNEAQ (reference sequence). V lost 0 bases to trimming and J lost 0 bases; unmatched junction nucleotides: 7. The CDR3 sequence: CASSLALGTVMNTEAFF. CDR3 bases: TGTGCCAGCAGCTTAGCGCTGGGGACAGTGATGAACACTGAAGCTTTCTTT.

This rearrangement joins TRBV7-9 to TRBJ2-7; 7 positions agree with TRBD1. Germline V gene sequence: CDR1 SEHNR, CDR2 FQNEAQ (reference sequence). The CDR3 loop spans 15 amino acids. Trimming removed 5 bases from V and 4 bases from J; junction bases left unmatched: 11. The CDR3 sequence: CASSTPGTAEYEQYF. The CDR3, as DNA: TGTGCCAGCAGCACACCCGGGACAGCGGAATACGAGCAGTACTTC. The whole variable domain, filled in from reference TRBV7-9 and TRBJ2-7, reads DTGVSQNPRHKITKRGQNVTFRCDPISEHNRLYWYRQTLGQGPEFLTYFQNEAQLEKSRLLSDRFSAERPKGSFSTLEIQRTEQGDSAMYLCASSTPGTAEYEQYFGPGTRLTVT.

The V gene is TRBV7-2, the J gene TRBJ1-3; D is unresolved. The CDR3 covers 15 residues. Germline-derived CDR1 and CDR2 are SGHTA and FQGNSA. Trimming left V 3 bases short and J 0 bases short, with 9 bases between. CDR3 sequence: CASSFTRISGNTIYF. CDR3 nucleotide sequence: TGTGCCAGCAGCTTTACAAGGATCTCTGGAAACACCATATATTTT.

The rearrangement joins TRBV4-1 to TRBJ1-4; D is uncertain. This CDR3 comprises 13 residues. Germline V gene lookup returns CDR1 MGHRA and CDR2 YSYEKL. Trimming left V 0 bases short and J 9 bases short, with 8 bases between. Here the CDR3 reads CASSQDRQKKLFF. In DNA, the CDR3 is TGCGCCAGCAGCCAAGATCGCCAGAAAAAACTGTTTTTT.

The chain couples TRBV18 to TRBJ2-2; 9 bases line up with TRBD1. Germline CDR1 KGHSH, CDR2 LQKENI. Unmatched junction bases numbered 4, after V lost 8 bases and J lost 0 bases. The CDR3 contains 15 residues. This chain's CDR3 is CASLGDRANTGELFF. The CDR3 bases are TGTGCCAGCCTGGGGGACAGGGCGAACACCGGGGAGCTGTTTTTT.

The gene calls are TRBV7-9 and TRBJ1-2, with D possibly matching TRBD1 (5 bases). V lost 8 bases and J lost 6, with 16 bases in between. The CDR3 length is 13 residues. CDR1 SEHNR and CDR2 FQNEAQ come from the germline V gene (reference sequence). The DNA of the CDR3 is TGTGCCAGCGATTTCGGGGAGGGGAATGGCTACACCTTC. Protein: CASDFGEGNGYTF.

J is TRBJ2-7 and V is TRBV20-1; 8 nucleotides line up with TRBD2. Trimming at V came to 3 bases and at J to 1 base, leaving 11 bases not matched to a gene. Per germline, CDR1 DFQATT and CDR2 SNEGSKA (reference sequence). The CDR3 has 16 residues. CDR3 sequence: CSASPARASGSYEQYF. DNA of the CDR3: TGCAGTGCTAGTCCCGCCCGGGCTAGCGGGTCCTACGAGCAGTACTTC.

This chain's CDR3 is CSVGMGQGTDTQYF. In nucleotides, the CDR3 is TGCAGCGTTGGAATGGGACAGGGAACAGATACGCAGTATTTT. The chain employs TRBV29-1 and TRBJ2-3; 9 bases agree with TRBD1. The CDR3 has 14 amino acids. V lost 4 bases, J lost 3 bases, and 5 bases stayed unmatched. Looked up from germline, CDR1 is SQVTM and CDR2 is ANQGSEA.

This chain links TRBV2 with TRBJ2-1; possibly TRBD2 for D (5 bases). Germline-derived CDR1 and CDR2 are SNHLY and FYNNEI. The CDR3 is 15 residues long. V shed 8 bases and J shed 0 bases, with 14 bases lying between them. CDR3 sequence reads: CASASGTSSYNEQFF. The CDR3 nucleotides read TGTGCCAGCGCGAGCGGAACAAGCTCCTACAATGAGCAGTTCTTC.

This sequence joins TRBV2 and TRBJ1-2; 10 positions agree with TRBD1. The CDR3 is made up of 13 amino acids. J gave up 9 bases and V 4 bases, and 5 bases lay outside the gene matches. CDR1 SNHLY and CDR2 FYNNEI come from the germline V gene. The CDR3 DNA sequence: TGTGCCAGCAGTGGCCGGGACAGGGGTAGCTACACCTTC. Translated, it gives CASSGRDRGSYTF.

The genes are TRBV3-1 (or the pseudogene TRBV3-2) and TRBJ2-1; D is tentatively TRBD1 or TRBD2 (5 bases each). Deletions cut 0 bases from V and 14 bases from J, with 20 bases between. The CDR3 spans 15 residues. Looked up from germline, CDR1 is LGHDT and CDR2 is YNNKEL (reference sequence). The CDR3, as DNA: TGTGCCAGCAGCCAAGATCGTCTCTCGCGGCTGGGGGAGTTCTTC. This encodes CASSQDRLSRLGEFF.

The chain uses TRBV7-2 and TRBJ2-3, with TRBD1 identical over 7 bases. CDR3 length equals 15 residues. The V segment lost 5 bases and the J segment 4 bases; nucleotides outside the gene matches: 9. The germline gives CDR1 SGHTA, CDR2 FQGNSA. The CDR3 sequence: CASSPSNTGADTQYF. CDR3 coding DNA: TGTGCCAGCAGCCCCAGCAACACAGGGGCAGATACGCAGTATTTT.

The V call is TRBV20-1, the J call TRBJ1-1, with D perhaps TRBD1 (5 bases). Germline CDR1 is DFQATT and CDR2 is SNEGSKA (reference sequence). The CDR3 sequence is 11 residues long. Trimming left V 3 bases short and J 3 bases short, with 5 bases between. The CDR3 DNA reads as TGCAGTGCTAGGGGGGACACTGAAGCTTTCTTT. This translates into CSARGDTEAFF.

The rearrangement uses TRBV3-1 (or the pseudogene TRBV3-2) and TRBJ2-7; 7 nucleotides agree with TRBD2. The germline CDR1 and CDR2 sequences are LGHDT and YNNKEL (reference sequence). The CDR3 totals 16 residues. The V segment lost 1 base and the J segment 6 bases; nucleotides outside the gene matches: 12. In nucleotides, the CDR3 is TGTGCCAGCAGCCAAGCTGGTGGGAGGGTAGGAGGCGAGCAGTACTTC. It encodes CASSQAGGRVGGEQYF.

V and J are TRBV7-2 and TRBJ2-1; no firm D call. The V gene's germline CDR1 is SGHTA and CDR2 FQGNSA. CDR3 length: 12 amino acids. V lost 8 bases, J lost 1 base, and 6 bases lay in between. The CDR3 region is CASLPSYNEQFF. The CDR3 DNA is TGTGCCAGCCTCCCGTCCTACAATGAGCAGTTCTTC.

The CDR3 DNA reads as TGTGCCAGCAGTTTCTATAATTCACCCCTCCACTTT. It encodes CASSFYNSPLHF. The chain links TRBV27 to TRBJ1-6; D call uncertain. Germline loops: CDR1 MNHEY, CDR2 SMNVEV (reference sequence). The germline V and J ends were trimmed by 3 bases and 3 bases, with 0 bases remaining between them. The CDR3 sequence is 12 residues long.

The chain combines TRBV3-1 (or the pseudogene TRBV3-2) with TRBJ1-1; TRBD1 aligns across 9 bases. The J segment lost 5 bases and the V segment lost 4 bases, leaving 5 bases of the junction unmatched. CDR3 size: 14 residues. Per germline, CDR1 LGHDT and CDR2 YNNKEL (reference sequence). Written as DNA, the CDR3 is TGTGCCAGCAGCCCACAGGGGGCGCGGACTGAAGCTTTCTTT. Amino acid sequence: CASSPQGARTEAFF.

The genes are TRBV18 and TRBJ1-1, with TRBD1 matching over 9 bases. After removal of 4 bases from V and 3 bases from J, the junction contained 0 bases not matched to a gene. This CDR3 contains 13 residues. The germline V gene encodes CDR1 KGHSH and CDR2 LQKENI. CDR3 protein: CASSRTGDTEAFF. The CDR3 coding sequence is TGTGCCAGCTCACGGACAGGGGACACTGAAGCTTTCTTT. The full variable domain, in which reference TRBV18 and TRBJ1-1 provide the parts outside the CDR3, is NAGVMQNPRHLVRRRGQEARLRCSPMKGHSHVYWYRQLPEEGLKFMVYLQKENIIDESGMPKERFSAEFPKEGPSILRIQQVVRGDSAAYFCASSRTGDTEAFFGQGTRLTVV.

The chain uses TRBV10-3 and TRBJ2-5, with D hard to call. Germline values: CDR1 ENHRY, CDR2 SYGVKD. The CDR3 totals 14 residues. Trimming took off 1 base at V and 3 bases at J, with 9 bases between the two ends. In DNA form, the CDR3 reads TGTGCCATCAGTGAGTACCAACTTGAAGAGACCCAGTACTTC. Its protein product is CAISEYQLEETQYF.

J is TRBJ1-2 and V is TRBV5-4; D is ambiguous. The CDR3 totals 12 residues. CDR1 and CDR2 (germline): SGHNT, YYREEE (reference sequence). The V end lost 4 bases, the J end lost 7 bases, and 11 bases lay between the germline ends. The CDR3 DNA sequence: TGTGCCAGCAGCGCCGATGTGGTTGGCTACACCTTC. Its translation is CASSADVVGYTF.

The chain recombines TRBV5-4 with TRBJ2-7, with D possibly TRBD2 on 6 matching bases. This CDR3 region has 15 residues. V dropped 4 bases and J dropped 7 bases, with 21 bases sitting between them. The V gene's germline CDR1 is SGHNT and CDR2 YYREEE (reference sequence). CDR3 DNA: TGTGCCAGCAGCCTCCCTCTAGCGTCCAGCAGGGAGCAGTACTTC. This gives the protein CASSLPLASSREQYF.